The rows below give T cell receptor beta chains drawn from one sample of a study of T cell repertoires in cytomegalovirus infection. TCRdb reprocessed the reads via MiXCR and lists one record per CDR3 protein. The data show 450,000 to 550,000 distinct CDR3 sequences, approximately 15% seen once. Sequenced: CD8+ T cells from PBMCs. The receptors come from a human donor in good health (CMV status not recorded). Some clones in this sample may be carry-over from other donors' samples. CDR3s include the opening cysteine and the closing phenylalanine or tryptophan. D genes are given only for firm matches. The size entry is marked missing in some rows and otherwise reads once, few, many or a size class.

many,TRBJ2-7,TRBD1,TRBV7-9,TGTGCCAGCAGCCACGGACAGGGGATTGCGGACGAGCAGTACTTC,CASSHGQGIADEQYF
few,TRBJ2-4,-,TRBV27,TGTGCCAGCAGTTTCGGGGGGCCGGGAAACATTCAGTACTTC,CASSFGGPGNIQYF
many,TRBJ2-1,-,TRBV7-8,TGTGCCAGCAGCCCCAAAAGGAATGAGCAGTTCTTC,CASSPKRNEQFF
-,TRBJ2-1,TRBD2,TRBV29-1,TGCAGCATTCTAGCGGGAGGCTACAATGAGCAGTTCTTC,CSILAGGYNEQFF
many,TRBJ2-1,-,TRBV7-9,TGTGCCAGCAGCTCCAGACAGGTATCTCTCGATGAGCAGTTCTTC,CASSSRQVSLDEQFF
few,TRBJ1-5,-,TRBV28,TGTGCCAGCAGTTTTTGGGTCTCCAATCAGCCCCAGCATTTT,CASSFWVSNQPQHF
few,TRBJ1-3,-,TRBV7-9,TGTGCCAGCAGCCCGGCCCAGGGACTTCTCTCTGGAAACACCATATATTTT,CASSPAQGLLSGNTIYF
few,TRBJ1-1,-,TRBV7-9,TGTGCCAGCGAGGAAGTTGAAGCTTTCTTT,CASEEVEAFF
many,TRBJ1-5,-,TRBV12-5,TGTGCTAGTGGTTTGCACAGCAATCAGCCCCAGCATTTT,CASGLHSNQPQHF
-,TRBJ2-1,TRBD2,TRBV28,TGTGCCAGCAGTTCCACAACTAGCGGGAGGGACAATGAGCAGTTCTTC,CASSSTTSGRDNEQFF
many,TRBJ2-3,-,TRBV12-3/TRBV12-4,TGTGCCAACCACATTAGCACAGATACGCAGTATTTT,CANHISTDTQYF
-,TRBJ2-1,TRBD2,TRBV24-1,TGTGCCACCAGTGATTCTACTAGCGGGGAGCAGTTCTTC,CATSDSTSGEQFF
-,TRBJ2-5,TRBD1,TRBV10-2,TGCGCCAGCAGGTCAGACAGGGGACGGGAGACCCAGTACTTC,CASRSDRGRETQYF
-,TRBJ2-2,-,TRBV24-1,TGTGCCACCAGTGATACAGGGCTGACCGGGGAGCTGTTTTTT,CATSDTGLTGELFF
many,TRBJ2-1,-,TRBV7-8,TGTGCCAGCAGCCCAGAGACCGACAATGAGCAGTTCTTC,CASSPETDNEQFF
many,TRBJ2-1,-,TRBV6-5,TGTGCCAGCAGTTCCAACCCCAATGAGCAGTTCTTC,CASSSNPNEQFF
-,TRBJ2-1,-,TRBV4-1,TGCGCCAGCAGCCAAGAGAGCACAAGCAGGGAGCAGTTCTTC,CASSQESTSREQFF
many,TRBJ2-3,TRBD2,TRBV7-2,TGTGCCAGCAGCTCAGGACTAGCGGGGGGAGGCACAGATACGCAGTATTTT,CASSSGLAGGGTDTQYF
many,TRBJ1-5,-,TRBV7-9,TGTGCCAGCAGCACCCCCGGGAGCAATCAGCCCCAGCATTTT,CASSTPGSNQPQHF
-,TRBJ2-7,TRBD2,TRBV20-1,TGCAGTGCTAGAGATCGGGGGGGGCTCTCCTACGAGCAGTACTTC,CSARDRGGLSYEQYF
once,TRBJ1-6,-,TRBV7-9,TGTGCCAGCAGCTTACAGGAGAGATATAATTCACCCCTCCACTTT,CASSLQERYNSPLHF
many,TRBJ1-4,-,TRBV7-2,TGTGCCAGCAGCTTAGGGGCCCAGAAGAATGAAAAACTGTTTTTT,CASSLGAQKNEKLFF
-,TRBJ2-3,-,TRBV11-3,TGTGCCAGCAGTCCCGGCGGCAGGGGATCCACAGATACGCAGTATTTT,CASSPGGRGSTDTQYF
many,TRBJ1-2,-,TRBV7-9,TGTGCCAGCAGCTTAGGGGCGTATGGCGGCTACACCTTC,CASSLGAYGGYTF
many,TRBJ2-1,-,TRBV11-2,TGTGCCAGCAGCCCAGCCGGATTAGGCCAACAACTTTCCTACAATGAGCAGTTCTTC,CASSPAGLGQQLSYNEQFF
many,TRBJ2-4,TRBD1,TRBV7-8,TGTGCCAGCAGCTCATTGGGGACAGGCCTAGCCAAAAACATTCAGTACTTC,CASSSLGTGLAKNIQYF
many,TRBJ2-2,-,TRBV12-3/TRBV12-4,TGTGCCAGCAGACCCGGGGGCGCGGCCACCGGGGAGCTGTTTTTT,CASRPGGAATGELFF
few,TRBJ2-7,TRBD2,TRBV3-1,TGTGCCAGCAGCCAAGATCGGGCGGGGGACCCCCTCAGCTACGAGCAGTACTTC,CASSQDRAGDPLSYEQYF
many,TRBJ2-7,TRBD2,TRBV12-3/TRBV12-4,TGTGCCAGCAGTGACCTAGCGGGAGTGCGCTACGAGCAGTACTTC,CASSDLAGVRYEQYF
many,TRBJ2-7,-,TRBV7-9,TGTGCCAGCAGCTTAGTGGCGGGCGGATACTACGAGCAGTACTTC,CASSLVAGGYYEQYF
many,TRBJ1-6,-,TRBV11-1,TGTGCCAGCAGCTTAAGTGGGGTGCCGTTTACCGGTTCACCCCTCCACTTT,CASSLSGVPFTGSPLHF
-,TRBJ2-1,TRBD2,TRBV5-1,TGCGCCAGCAGCTCCGGGACTAGCGACAACCTCTCCTACAATGAGCAGTTCTTC,CASSSGTSDNLSYNEQFF
many,TRBJ2-4,-,TRBV4-1,TGCGCCAGCAGCCAAGCGGGGGAAAACATTCAGTACTTC,CASSQAGENIQYF
-,TRBJ2-7,TRBD2,TRBV4-1,TGCGCCAGCAGCCAACCGGGACTAGCGGACGAGCAGTACTTC,CASSQPGLADEQYF
many,TRBJ2-1,-,TRBV7-8,TGTGCCAGCAGACTAGGACTTCTTTACAATGAGCAGTTCTTC,CASRLGLLYNEQFF
many,TRBJ2-3,TRBD2,TRBV7-2,TGTGCCAGCAGCTTAACCCGGGAGGGCCCATCAGATACGCAGTATTTT,CASSLTREGPSDTQYF
many,TRBJ2-1,TRBD2,TRBV7-8,TGTGCCAGCAGCCCAGCGGGGGGCCGAGGTTTGTATGAGCAGTTCTTC,CASSPAGGRGLYEQFF
-,TRBJ2-6,TRBD2,TRBV5-6,TGTGCCAGCAGCTTGGATAGCGGGAGGGCCATCCCTGGGGCCAACGTCCTGACTTTC,CASSLDSGRAIPGANVLTF
many,TRBJ1-1,-,TRBV12-3/TRBV12-4,TGTGCCAGCAGTTTGGCAGGGGTCAATCTTATGAACACTGAAGCTTTCTTT,CASSLAGVNLMNTEAFF
-,TRBJ1-1,TRBD1,TRBV10-2,TGCGCCAGCAGTGGGGGACAGGGGGAAGCTTTCTTT,CASSGGQGEAFF
few,TRBJ2-1,-,TRBV12-3/TRBV12-4,TGTGCCAGCAGTTTTCACCCTACTAGCTACAATGAGCAGTTCTTC,CASSFHPTSYNEQFF
few,TRBJ2-7,-,TRBV5-1,TGCGCCAGCAGCTCCTTTACGTCAGGCTCCTACGAGCAGTACTTC,CASSSFTSGSYEQYF
few,TRBJ2-7,-,TRBV5-1,TGCGCCAGCAGCACCAACTACGAGCAGTACTTC,CASSTNYEQYF
many,TRBJ2-1,-,TRBV7-3,TGTGCCAGCAGCTGGGGGAGCTACAATGAGCAGTTCTTC,CASSWGSYNEQFF
few,TRBJ1-4,TRBD1,TRBV5-1,TGCGCCAGCAGCTTGGCCCGGGACAGGGGGAACGAAAAACTGTTTTTT,CASSLARDRGNEKLFF
many,TRBJ1-2,TRBD1,TRBV5-6,TGTGCCAGCGGTCAGGGGGGCTTCGGCTATGGCTACACCTTC,CASGQGGFGYGYTF
many,TRBJ2-7,-,TRBV7-9,TGTGCCAGCAGCACCGGGACACGGGCCTACGAGCAGTACTTC,CASSTGTRAYEQYF
many,TRBJ2-7,-,TRBV6-6,TGTGCCAGCAGGCCGGCGGGCTACGAGCAGTACTTC,CASRPAGYEQYF
once,TRBJ2-7,-,TRBV5-4,TGTGCCAGCAGCTTGGGGCTCTCAAGCTCCTACGACCAGTACTTC,CASSLGLSSSYDQYF
-,TRBJ2-5,TRBD2,TRBV20-1,TGCAGTGCTAGAGATCTGGGACTAGCGGGGATAGGGGGCCTCCAGTACTTC,CSARDLGLAGIGGLQYF
many,TRBJ1-4,-,TRBV10-3,TGTGCCATCAGTGAGTCGATATCAGGGGCCGGTGAAAAACTGTTTTTT,CAISESISGAGEKLFF
-,TRBJ2-2,-,TRBV24-1,TGTGCCACCAGTGATTGGGGACCGGGGAACACCGGGGAGCTGTTTTTT,CATSDWGPGNTGELFF
many,TRBJ2-7,-,TRBV6-1,TGTGCCAGCAGTGTCGCGGGTTTTCACGAGCAGTACTTC,CASSVAGFHEQYF
-,TRBJ1-1,TRBD1,TRBV6-5,TGTGCCAGCAGTTACCTCCAGACAGGGTTGAACACTGAAGCTTTCTTT,CASSYLQTGLNTEAFF
many,TRBJ2-3,TRBD2,TRBV6-2/TRBV6-3,TGTGCCAGCAGTTACCCCAAAGACCCCCCCACTAGCGGGGGGTCAGGAGATACGCAGTATTTT,CASSYPKDPPTSGGSGDTQYF